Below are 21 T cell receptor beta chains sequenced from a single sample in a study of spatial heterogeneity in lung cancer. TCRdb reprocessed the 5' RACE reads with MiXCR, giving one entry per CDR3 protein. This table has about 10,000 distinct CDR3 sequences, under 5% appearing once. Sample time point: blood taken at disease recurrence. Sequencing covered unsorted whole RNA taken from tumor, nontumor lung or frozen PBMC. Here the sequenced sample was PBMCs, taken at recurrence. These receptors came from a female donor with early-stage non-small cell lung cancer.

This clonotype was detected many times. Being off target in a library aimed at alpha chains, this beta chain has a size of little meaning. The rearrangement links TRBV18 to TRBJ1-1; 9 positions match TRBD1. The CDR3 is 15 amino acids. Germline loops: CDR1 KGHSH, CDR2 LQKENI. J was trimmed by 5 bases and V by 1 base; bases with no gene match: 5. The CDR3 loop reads CASSPRTGEHTEAFF. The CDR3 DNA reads TGTGCCAGCTCACCACGGACAGGGGAGCATACTGAAGCTTTCTTT.

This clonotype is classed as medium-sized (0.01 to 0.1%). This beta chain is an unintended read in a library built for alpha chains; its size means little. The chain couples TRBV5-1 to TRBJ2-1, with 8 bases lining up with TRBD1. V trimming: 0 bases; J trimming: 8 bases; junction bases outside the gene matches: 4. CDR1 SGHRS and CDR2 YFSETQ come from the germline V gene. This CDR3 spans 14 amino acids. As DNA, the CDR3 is TGCGCCAGCAGCTTGGACAGGGGGATCGATGAGCAGTTCTTC. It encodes CASSLDRGIDEQFF. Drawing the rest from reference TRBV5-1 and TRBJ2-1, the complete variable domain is KAGVTQTPRYLIKTRGQQVTLSCSPISGHRSVSWYQQTPGQGLQFLFEYFSETQRNKGNFPGRFSGRQFSNSRSEMNVSTLELGDSALYLCASSLDRGIDEQFFGPGTRLTVL.

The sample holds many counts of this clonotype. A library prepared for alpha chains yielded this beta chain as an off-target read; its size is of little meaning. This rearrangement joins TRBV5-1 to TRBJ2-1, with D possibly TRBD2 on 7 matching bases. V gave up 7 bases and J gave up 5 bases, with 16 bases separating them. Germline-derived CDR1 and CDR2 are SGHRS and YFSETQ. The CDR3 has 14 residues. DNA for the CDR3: TGCGCCAGCGGGGGCGGGGGCGCCAACAATGAGCAGTTCTTC. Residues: CASGGGGANNEQFF.

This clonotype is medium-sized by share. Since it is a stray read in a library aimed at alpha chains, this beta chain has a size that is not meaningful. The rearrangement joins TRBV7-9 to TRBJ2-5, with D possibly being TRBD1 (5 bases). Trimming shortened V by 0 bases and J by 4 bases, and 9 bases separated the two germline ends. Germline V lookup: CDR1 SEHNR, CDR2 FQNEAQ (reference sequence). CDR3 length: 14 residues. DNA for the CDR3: TGTGCCAGCAGCTTAGCGCAGGGCCGAGAGACCCAGTACTTC. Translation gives CASSLAQGRETQYF. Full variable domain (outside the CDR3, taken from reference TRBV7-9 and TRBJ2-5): DTGVSQNPRHKITKRGQNVTFRCDPISEHNRLYWYRQTLGQGPEFLTYFQNEAQLEKSRLLSDRFSAERPKGSFSTLEIQRTEQGDSAMYLCASSLAQGRETQYFGPGTRLLVL.

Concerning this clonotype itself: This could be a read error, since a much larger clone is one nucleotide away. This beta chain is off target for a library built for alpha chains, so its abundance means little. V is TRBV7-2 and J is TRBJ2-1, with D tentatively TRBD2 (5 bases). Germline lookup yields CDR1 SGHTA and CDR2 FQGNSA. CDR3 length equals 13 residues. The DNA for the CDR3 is TGTGCCAGCAGCTTAGCGCACGAGGGTGAGCTGTTCTTC. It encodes CASSLAHEGELFF.

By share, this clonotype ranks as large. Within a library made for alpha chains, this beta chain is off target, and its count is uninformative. The chain's CDR3 is CASSVSAMNTEAFF. As DNA, the CDR3 is TGTGCCAGCAGCGTATCCGCGATGAACACTGAAGCTTTCTTT. V is TRBV9 and J is TRBJ1-1; no clear D. Germline values: CDR1 SGDLS, CDR2 YYNGEE. The CDR3 is 14 residues long. With 1 base removed from V and 0 bases from J, the gap between germline ends came to 7 bases.

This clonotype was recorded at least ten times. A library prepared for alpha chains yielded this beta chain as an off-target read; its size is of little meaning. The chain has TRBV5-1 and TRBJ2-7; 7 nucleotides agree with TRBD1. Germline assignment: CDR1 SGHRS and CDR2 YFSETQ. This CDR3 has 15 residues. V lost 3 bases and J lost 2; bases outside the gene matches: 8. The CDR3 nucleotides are TGCGCCAGCAGCTCGCTCCGGACAGGTACCTACGAGCAGTACTTC. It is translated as CASSSLRTGTYEQYF.

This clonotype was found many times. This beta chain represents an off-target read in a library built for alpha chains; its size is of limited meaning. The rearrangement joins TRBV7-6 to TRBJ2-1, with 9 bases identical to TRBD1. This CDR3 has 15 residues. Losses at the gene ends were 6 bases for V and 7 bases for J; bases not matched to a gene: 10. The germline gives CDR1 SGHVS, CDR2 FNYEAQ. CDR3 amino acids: CASSITGGVLNEQFF. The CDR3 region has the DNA TGTGCCAGCAGTATTACAGGGGGCGTATTAAATGAGCAGTTCTTC.

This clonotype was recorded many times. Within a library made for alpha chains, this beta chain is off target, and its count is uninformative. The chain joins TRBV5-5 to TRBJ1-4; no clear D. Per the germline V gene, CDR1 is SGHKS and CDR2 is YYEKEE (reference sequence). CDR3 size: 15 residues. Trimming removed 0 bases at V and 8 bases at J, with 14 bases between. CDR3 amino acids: CASSLGTGLGEKLFF. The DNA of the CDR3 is TGTGCCAGCAGCTTGGGTACGGGTTTGGGGGAAAAACTGTTTTTT.

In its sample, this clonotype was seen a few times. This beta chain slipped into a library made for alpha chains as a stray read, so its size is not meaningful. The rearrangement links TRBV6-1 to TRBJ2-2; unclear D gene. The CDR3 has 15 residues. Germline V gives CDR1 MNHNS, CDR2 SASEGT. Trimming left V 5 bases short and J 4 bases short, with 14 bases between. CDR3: CASSFPRQTTGELFF. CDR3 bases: TGTGCCAGCAGTTTCCCACGACAAACCACCGGGGAGCTGTTTTTT.

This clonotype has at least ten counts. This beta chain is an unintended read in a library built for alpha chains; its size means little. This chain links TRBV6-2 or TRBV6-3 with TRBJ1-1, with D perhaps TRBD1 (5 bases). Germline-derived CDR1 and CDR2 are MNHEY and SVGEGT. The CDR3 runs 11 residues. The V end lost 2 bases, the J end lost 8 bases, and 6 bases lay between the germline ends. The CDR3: CASSYGAEAFF. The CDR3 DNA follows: TGTGCCAGCAGTTACGGGGCCGAAGCTTTCTTT.

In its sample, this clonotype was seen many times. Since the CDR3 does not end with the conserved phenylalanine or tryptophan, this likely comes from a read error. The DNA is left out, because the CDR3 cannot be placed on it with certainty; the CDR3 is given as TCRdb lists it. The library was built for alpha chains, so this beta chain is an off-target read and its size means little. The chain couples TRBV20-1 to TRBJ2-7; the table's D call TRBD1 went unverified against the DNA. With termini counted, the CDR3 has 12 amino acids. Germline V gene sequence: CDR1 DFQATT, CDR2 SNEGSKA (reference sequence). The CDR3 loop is CSARGGQEAPHL.

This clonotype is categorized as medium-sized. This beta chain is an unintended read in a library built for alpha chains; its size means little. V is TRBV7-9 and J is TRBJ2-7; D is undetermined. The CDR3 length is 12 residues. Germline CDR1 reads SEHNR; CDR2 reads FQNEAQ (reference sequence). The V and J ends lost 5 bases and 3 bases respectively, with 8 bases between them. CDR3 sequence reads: CASSLDLYEQYF. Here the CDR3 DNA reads TGTGCCAGCAGCCTGGACCTCTACGAGCAGTACTTC.

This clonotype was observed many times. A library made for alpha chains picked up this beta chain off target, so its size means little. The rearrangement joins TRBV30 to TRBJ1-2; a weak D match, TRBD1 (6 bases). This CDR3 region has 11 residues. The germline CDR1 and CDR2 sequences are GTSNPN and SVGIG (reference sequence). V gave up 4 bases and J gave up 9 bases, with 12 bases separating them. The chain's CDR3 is CAWKQGSSYTF. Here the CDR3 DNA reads TGTGCCTGGAAGCAGGGGTCGAGCTACACCTTC.

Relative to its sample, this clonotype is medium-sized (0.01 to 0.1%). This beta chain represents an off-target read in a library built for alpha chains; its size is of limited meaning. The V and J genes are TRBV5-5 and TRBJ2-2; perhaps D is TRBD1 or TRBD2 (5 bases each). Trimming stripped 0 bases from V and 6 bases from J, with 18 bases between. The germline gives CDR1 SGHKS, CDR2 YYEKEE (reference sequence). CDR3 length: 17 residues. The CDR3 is CASSLEAWGSLAGELFF. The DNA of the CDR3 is TGTGCCAGCAGCTTGGAAGCTTGGGGGAGTCTAGCCGGGGAGCTGTTTTTT.

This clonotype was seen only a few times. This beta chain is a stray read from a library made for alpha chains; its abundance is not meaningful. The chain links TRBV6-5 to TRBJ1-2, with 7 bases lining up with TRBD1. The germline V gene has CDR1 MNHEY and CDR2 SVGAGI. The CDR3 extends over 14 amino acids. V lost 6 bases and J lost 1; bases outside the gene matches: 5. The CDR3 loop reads CASRRDSRNYGYTF. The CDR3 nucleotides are TGTGCCAGCAGACGGGACAGTCGTAACTATGGCTACACCTTC.

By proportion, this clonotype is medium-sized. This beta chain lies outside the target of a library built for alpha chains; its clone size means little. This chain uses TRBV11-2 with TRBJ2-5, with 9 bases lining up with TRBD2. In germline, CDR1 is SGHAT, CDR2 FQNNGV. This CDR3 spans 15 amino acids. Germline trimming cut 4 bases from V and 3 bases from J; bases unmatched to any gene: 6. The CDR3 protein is CASSSTPSGKETQYF. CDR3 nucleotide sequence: TGTGCCAGCAGCTCCACCCCTAGCGGGAAAGAGACCCAGTACTTC.

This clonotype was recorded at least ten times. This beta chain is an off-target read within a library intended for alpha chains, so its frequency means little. Written as DNA, the CDR3 is TGTGCCAGCAGTTCAGGAAGGAATCAGCCCCAGCATTTT. This translates into CASSSGRNQPQHF. This rearrangement joins TRBV28 to TRBJ1-5; D is undetermined. The length of the CDR3 is 13 residues. In germline, CDR1 is MDHEN, CDR2 SYDVKM. Trimming cost V 4 bases and J 4 bases, with 8 bases left between them.

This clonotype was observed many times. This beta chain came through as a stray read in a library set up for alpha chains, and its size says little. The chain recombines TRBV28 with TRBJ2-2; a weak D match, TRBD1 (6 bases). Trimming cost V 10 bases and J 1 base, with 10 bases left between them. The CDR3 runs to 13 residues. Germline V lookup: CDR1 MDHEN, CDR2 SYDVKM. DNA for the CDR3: TGTGCCAACATGGACAGGAACACCGGGGAGCTGTTTTTT. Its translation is CANMDRNTGELFF.

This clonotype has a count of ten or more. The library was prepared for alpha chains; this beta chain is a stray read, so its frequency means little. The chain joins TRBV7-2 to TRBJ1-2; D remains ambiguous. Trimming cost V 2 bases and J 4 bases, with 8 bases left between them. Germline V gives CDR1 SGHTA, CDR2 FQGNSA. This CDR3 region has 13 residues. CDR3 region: CASSLRSGYGYTF. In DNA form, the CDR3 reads TGTGCCAGCAGCTTAAGGTCAGGCTATGGCTACACCTTC.

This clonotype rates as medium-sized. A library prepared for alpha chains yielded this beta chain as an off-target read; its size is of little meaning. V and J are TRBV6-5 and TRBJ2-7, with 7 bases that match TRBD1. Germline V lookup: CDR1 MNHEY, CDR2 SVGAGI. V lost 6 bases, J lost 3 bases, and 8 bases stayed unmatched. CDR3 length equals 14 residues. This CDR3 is CASRRDRNVYEQYF. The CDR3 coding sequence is TGTGCCAGCAGGAGGGACAGAAACGTCTACGAGCAGTACTTC.